Presented here are 9 T cell receptor beta chains from one specimen sequenced in a study of T cell changes during pregnancy in multiple sclerosis. The method was immunoSEQ multiplex PCR; TCRdb's version includes in-frame clones alone and lacks a portion of them. The sample lists under 70,000 clones; roughly 87% were seen once. This specimen was peripheral blood, taken in the third trimester of pregnancy. These receptors all stem from a female donor in good health, enrolled as a control in a pregnancy study.

The genes are TRBV7-2 and TRBJ1-1; D not certain. This CDR3 contains 14 residues. CDR1 and CDR2 from the germline V gene are SGHTA and FQGNSA. Trimming left V 7 bases short and J 1 base short, with 13 bases between. CDR3 amino acids: CASTHPGGNTEAFF. The CDR3, as DNA: TGTGCCAGCACCCACCCTGGCGGGAACACTGAAGCTTTCTTT. Looking up the rest from reference TRBV7-2 and TRBJ1-1 gives the full variable domain: GAGVSQSPSNKVTEKGKDVELRCDPISGHTALYWYRQSLGQGLEFLIYFQGNSAPDKSGLPSDRFSAERTGGSVSTLTIQRTQQEDSAVYLCASTHPGGNTEAFFGQGTRLTVV.

This chain uses TRBV6-1 with TRBJ1-6; D not resolved. V lost 7 bases, J lost 7 bases, and 5 bases lay in between. The germline CDR1 and CDR2 sequences are MNHNS and SASEGT. The length of the CDR3 is 11 residues. CDR3 protein: CASTQNSPLHF. For the CDR3, the DNA is TGTGCCAGCACGCAGAATTCACCCCTCCACTTT.

The chain carries TRBV7-2 and TRBJ1-1; perhaps TRBD1 as D (6 bases). Germline CDR1 is SGHTA and CDR2 is FQGNSA. The CDR3 runs to 16 residues. V lost 0 bases, J lost 1 base, and 12 bases lay in between. This chain's CDR3 is CASSLAGRGANTEAFF. The DNA of the CDR3 is TGTGCCAGCAGCTTAGCGGGGCGGGGGGCGAACACTGAAGCTTTCTTT.

V usage is TRBV19 and J usage is TRBJ1-2; tentative D call: TRBD1 (6 bases). V was cut by 5 bases and J by 4 bases, with 11 bases left in between. The CDR3 is made up of 13 amino acids. Germline V lookup: CDR1 LNHDA, CDR2 SQIVND (reference sequence). The CDR3 loop is CASSRTASYGYTF. The CDR3 bases are TGTGCCAGTAGTCGGACAGCCAGCTATGGCTACACCTTC.

This clone occurred once. The chain recombines TRBV6-5 with TRBJ1-1, with 7 nucleotides matching TRBD1. CDR1 MNHEY and CDR2 SVGAGI come from the germline V gene. CDR3 size: 15 residues. V lost 6 bases, J lost 5 bases, and 12 bases stayed unmatched. The CDR3 protein is CASRSPATGWTEAFF. The CDR3 DNA reads TGTGCCAGCAGGTCCCCCGCGACAGGGTGGACTGAAGCTTTCTTT.

The chain is built from TRBV5-1 and TRBJ2-6, with TRBD2 identical over 7 bases. V was pared by 1 base and J by 0 bases, with 7 bases of the junction left unmatched. The germline V gene encodes CDR1 SGHRS and CDR2 YFSETQ. The CDR3 is made up of 18 amino acids. The CDR3 region is CASSLMASGPSGANVLTF. CDR3 nucleotide sequence: TGCGCCAGCAGCTTGATGGCTAGCGGCCCCTCTGGGGCCAACGTCCTGACTTTC.

This clone showed up just once. This chain connects TRBV5-5 to TRBJ2-2, with D possibly being TRBD1 (5 bases). The germline gives CDR1 SGHKS, CDR2 YYEKEE (reference sequence). This CDR3 is 18 amino acids long. Between the trimmed V and J ends, which lost 2 bases and 0 bases, there was a span of 17 bases. The chain's CDR3 is CASSFRTRSDSNTGELFF. The CDR3 DNA reads as TGTGCCAGCAGCTTCCGGACAAGGTCCGACTCGAACACCGGGGAGCTGTTTTTT.

This clone was seen just once. The chain carries TRBV6-5 and TRBJ1-1; D gene unclear. Germline V gene data show CDR1 as MNHEY and CDR2 as SVGAGI. Trimming removed 6 bases from V and 1 base from J, with 9 bases in between. This CDR3 region has 13 residues. This CDR3 is CASSLTPNTEAFF. CDR3 nucleotide sequence: TGTGCCAGCAGCCTCACACCGAACACTGAAGCTTTCTTT.

The chain combines TRBV27 with TRBJ1-2; 7 bases match TRBD1. The germline gives CDR1 MNHEY, CDR2 SMNVEV (reference sequence). CDR3 size: 21 residues. V shed 5 bases, J shed 4 bases, and the junction held 28 bases outside the gene matches. CDR3 sequence: CASSRSQGKGLFSTPGYGYTF. The CDR3 nucleotides read TGTGCCAGCAGTCGGTCACAGGGGAAAGGCCTTTTCTCCACCCCGGGCTATGGCTACACCTTC.